This entry lists 3 T cell receptor beta chains sequenced from one sample in a study of T cell responses to AZD1222 COVID-19 vaccine. TCRdb's copy holds only in-frame clones and misses some; the assay was immunoSEQ multiplex PCR. This table holds over 150,000 clones, about 88% found once. The starting material was peripheral blood, obtained on day 0 of AZD1222 vaccination. These receptors were obtained from an adult in good health.

The rearrangement joins TRBV5-1 to TRBJ2-5; 10 bases are shared with TRBD1. With V trimmed by 4 bases and J by 3 bases, 6 bases remained unmatched. Germline values: CDR1 SGHRS, CDR2 YFSETQ. The length of the CDR3 is 15 residues. The CDR3, as DNA: TGCGCCAGCAGCGCATTGGACAGGGGGGAAGAGACCCAGTACTTC. Residues: CASSALDRGEETQYF.

The rearrangement joins TRBV2 to TRBJ2-3; D not certain. There are 13 residues in the CDR3. The germline V gene has CDR1 SNHLY and CDR2 FYNNEI. Trimming stripped 4 bases from V and 5 bases from J, with 10 bases between. The DNA for the CDR3 is TGTGCCAGCAGTGCCGGGCCGCTAGATACGCAGTATTTT. Residues: CASSAGPLDTQYF.

This chain joins TRBV5-1 and TRBJ1-3, with unresolved D. The germline V gene encodes CDR1 SGHRS and CDR2 YFSETQ. V lost 2 bases, J lost 1 base, and 4 bases lay in between. The CDR3 has 13 residues. CDR3 bases: TGCGCCAGCAGCTTCGATTCTGGAAACACCATATATTTT. Translating gives CASSFDSGNTIYF.